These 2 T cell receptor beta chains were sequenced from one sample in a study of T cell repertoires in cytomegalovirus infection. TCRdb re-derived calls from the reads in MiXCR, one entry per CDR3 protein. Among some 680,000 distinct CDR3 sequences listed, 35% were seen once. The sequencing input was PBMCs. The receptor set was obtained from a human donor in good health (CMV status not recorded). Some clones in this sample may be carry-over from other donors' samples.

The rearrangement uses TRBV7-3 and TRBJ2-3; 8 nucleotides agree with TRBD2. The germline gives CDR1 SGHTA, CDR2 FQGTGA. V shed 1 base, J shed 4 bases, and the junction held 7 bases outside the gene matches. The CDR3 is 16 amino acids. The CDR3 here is CASSLRGRGVSDTQYF. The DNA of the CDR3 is TGTGCCAGCAGCTTAAGGGGGCGGGGGGTCTCAGATACGCAGTATTTT. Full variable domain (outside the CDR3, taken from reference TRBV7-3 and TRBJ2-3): GAGVSQTPSNKVTEKGKYVELRCDPISGHTALYWYRQSLGQGPEFLIYFQGTGAADDSGLPNDRFFAVRPEGSVSTLKIQRTERGDSAVYLCASSLRGRGVSDTQYFGPGTRLTVL.

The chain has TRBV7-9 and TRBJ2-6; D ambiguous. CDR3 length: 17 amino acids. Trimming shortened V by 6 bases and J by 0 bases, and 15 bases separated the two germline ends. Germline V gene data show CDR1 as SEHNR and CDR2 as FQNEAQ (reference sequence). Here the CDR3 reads CASSPTTEISGANVLTF. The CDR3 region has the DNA TGTGCCAGCAGTCCTACCACGGAGATCTCTGGGGCCAACGTCCTGACTTTC. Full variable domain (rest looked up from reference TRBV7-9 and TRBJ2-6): DTGVSQNPRHKITKRGQNVTFRCDPISEHNRLYWYRQTLGQGPEFLTYFQNEAQLEKSRLLSDRFSAERPKGSFSTLEIQRTEQGDSAMYLCASSPTTEISGANVLTFGAGSRLTVL.